Reported below is one T cell receptor beta chain. Cohort 3 donors counted as recovered after two negative PCRs, clearance, or resolved symptoms. The protocol was immunoSEQ multiplex PCR, while the TCRdb copy is restricted to in-frame clones and leaves out a portion. The data hold 400,000 or so clones, with around 89% observed a single time. The sample comes from a study of blood T cell repertoires in COVID-19. Looking at the study overall: COVID-19 samples, acute and convalescent, were from the United States, Italy and Spain. Sources were T cells, B-cell-depleted T cells, or PBMCs; the material itself was cDNA or gDNA.

The length of the CDR3 is 15 residues. Germline CDR1 SGHTA, CDR2 FQGNSA. Trimming took 5 bases from V and 3 from J; bases not matched to a gene: 8. This sequence was found in a man aged 25-45 years who had recovered from COVID-19. This chain connects TRBV7-2 to TRBJ2-7; 9 positions match TRBD2. The sample comprised PBMCs or T cells enriched from blood (not recorded which). The CDR3 coding sequence is TGTGCCAGCAGCATCGCCGGGACTAGCAACTACGAGCAGTACTTC. It translates to CASSIAGTSNYEQYF.